This record looks at one T cell receptor (beta chain) sequence and its context. Antigen unknown. Unstimulated Tregs (CD4+CD25+CD127-) and CD4+CD25- non-Tregs were sorted from PBMCs. This record comes from a study of Tregs in tolerant kidney transplant recipients. Study as a whole: Recipients received nonmyeloablative bone marrow transplants from related graft donors, with transient mixed chimerism. Study conclusions and caveats: For some patients, primers changed over time, blocking nucleotide-level comparison. Few patients were studied, so findings need validation in larger groups.

Germline V gives CDR1 MRHNA, CDR2 SNTAGT. V was shortened by 0 bases and J by 5 bases, with 5 bases between the two germline ends. The CDR3 runs to 13 residues. Produced via immunoSEQ multiplex PCR; TCRdb's table is partial and in-frame only. The table lists over 85,000 clones, approximately 94% of them singletons, with 0.35% to 0.55% in the top ten. V is TRBV6-4 and J is TRBJ1-5, with D unclear. This specimen was CD4+ T cells from blood, taken before the transplant. The source is a human donor who received a combined kidney and bone marrow transplant. The CDR3 loop is CASSDSSYQPQHF. The CDR3 DNA reads as TGTGCCAGCAGTGACTCGAGTTATCAGCCCCAGCATTTT.